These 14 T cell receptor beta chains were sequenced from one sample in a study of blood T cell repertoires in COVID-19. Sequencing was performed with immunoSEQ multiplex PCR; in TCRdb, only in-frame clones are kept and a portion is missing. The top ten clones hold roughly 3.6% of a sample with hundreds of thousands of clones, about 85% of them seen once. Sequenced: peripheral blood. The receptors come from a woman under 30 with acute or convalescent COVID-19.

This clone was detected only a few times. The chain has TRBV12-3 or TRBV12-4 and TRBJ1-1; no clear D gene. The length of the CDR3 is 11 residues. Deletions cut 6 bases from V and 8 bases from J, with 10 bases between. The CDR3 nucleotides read TGTGCCAGCAGGGAGCGAGCAGAAGCTTTCTTT. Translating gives CASRERAEAFF.

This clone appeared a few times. CDR3 amino acids: CASSQGGRPNYGYTF. The CDR3 DNA is TGTGCCAGCAGTCAGGGCGGCCGGCCTAACTATGGCTACACCTTC. The chain carries TRBV28 and TRBJ1-2, with D maybe TRBD1 (5 bases). The germline gives CDR1 MDHEN, CDR2 SYDVKM. CDR3 length: 15 amino acids. The V end was cut by 5 bases, the J end by 0 bases, with 13 bases between.

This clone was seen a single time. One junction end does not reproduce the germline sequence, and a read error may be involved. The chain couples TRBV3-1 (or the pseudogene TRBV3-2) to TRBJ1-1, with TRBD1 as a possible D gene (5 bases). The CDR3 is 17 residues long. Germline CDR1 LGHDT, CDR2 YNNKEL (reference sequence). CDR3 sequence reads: CASSEETRGIRDTEAFF. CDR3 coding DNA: TGTGCCAGCAGCGAAGAGACACGGGGGATTCGAGACACTGAAGCTTTCTTT.

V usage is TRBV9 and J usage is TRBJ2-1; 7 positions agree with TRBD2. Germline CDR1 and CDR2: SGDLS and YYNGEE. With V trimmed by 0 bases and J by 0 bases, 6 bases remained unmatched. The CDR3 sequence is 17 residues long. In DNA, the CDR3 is TGTGCCAGCAGCGTAGCCCGTGGCGGGAGCTCCTACAATGAGCAGTTCTTC. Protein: CASSVARGGSSYNEQFF.

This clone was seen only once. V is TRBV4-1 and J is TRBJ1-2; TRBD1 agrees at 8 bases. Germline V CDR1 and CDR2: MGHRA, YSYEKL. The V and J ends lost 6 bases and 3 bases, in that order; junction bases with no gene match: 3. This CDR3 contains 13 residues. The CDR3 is CASRPGQDYGYTF. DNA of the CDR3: TGCGCCAGCAGGCCGGGACAGGACTATGGCTACACCTTC.

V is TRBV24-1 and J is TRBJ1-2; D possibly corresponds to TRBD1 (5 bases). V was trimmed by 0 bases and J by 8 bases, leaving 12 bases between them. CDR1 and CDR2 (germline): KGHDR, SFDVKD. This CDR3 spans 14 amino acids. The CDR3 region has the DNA TGTGCCACCAGTGATTTGGGGGGGGACGGAGGCTACACCTTC. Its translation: CATSDLGGDGGYTF.

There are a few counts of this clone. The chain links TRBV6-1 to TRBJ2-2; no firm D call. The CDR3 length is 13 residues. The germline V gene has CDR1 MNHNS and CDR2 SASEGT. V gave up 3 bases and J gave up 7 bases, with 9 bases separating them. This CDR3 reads CASSDISYGELFF. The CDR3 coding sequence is TGTGCCAGCAGTGATATTAGTTACGGGGAGCTGTTTTTT.

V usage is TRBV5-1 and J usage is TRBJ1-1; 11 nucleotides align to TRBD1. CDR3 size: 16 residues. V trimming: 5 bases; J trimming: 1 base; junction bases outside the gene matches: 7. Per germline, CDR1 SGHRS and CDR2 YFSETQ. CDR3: CASSNGQGARNTEAFF. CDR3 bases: TGCGCCAGCAGTAACGGACAGGGGGCAAGGAACACTGAAGCTTTCTTT.

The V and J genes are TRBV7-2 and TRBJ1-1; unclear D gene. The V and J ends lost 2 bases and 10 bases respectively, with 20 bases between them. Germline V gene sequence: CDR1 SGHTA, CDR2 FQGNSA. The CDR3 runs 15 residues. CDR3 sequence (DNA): TGTGCCAGCAGCTTATATCGGGTTTATGCCTCCGGAGCTTTCTTT. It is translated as CASSLYRVYASGAFF.

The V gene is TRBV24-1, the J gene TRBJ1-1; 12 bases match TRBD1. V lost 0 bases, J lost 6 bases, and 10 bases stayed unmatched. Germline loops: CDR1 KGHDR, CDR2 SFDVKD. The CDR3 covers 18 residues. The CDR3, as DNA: TGTGCCACCAGTGATTTGGACCGGGACAGGGGGCGTATGGCTGAAGCTTTCTTT. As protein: CATSDLDRDRGRMAEAFF.

The CDR3 DNA follows: TGTGCCAGCTCTCCCGCAGACTCGGGGGACTATGGCTACACCTTC. Its protein is CASSPADSGDYGYTF. The V gene is TRBV18, the J gene TRBJ1-2, with a possible D match to TRBD1 (5 bases). V lost 6 bases and J lost 3, with 17 bases in between. This CDR3 comprises 15 residues. CDR1 and CDR2 from the germline V gene are KGHSH and LQKENI.

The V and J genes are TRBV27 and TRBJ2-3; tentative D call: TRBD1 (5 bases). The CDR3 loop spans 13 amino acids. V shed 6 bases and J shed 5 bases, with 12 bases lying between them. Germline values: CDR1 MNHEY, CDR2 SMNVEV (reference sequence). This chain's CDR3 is CASRRGVGDTQYF. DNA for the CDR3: TGTGCCAGCAGAAGGGGTGTTGGAGATACGCAGTATTTT.

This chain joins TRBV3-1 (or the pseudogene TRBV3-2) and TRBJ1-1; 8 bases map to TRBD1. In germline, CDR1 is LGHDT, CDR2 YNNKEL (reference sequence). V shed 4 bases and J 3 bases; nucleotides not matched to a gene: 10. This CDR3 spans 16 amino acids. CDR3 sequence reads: CASSLRQGRIDTEAFF. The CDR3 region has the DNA TGTGCCAGCAGCCTCAGACAGGGGCGGATCGACACTGAAGCTTTCTTT.

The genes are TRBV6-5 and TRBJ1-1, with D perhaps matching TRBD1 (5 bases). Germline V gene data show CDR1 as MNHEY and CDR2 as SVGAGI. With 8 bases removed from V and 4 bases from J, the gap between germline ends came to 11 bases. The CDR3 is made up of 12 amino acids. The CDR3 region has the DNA TGTGCCAGCGCCCAGGGTCGCACTGAAGCTTTCTTT. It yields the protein CASAQGRTEAFF.